One sample yielded the 22 T cell receptor beta chains listed below, sequenced in a study of T cells after yellow fever vaccination. Each CDR3 protein gets one entry after TCRdb re-called the 5' RACE reads with MiXCR. In the table there are about 63,000 distinct CDR3 sequences, roughly 7.4% of which are singletons. Here the sequenced sample was CD8+ T cells sorted from PBMCs, taken 15 days after the yellow fever booster vaccination. The receptors here all came from a man aged 25 to 40 who received the YFV17D yellow fever vaccine.

This clonotype was observed many times. The chain has TRBV6-2 or TRBV6-3 and TRBJ2-3; D unclear. V lost 0 bases to trimming and J lost 2 bases, with 3 bases between them. The CDR3 extends over 13 amino acids. Germline V gives CDR1 MNHEY, CDR2 SVGEGT. The CDR3 here is CASSYSNTDTQYF. CDR3 sequence (DNA): TGTGCCAGCAGTTACTCGAACACAGATACGCAGTATTTT.

This clonotype was seen at least ten times. The CDR3 here is CASSSPVEDTQYF. The CDR3 DNA reads TGTGCCAGCAGCTCCCCCGTCGAGGATACGCAGTATTTT. The rearrangement joins TRBV9 to TRBJ2-3; D gene ambiguous. CDR1 SGDLS and CDR2 YYNGEE come from the germline V gene. V was trimmed by 4 bases and J by 6 bases, leaving 12 bases between them. The CDR3 is 13 amino acids.

To note about this clonotype: A much more abundant neighbour one base away suggests this may be a read error. V usage is TRBV5-1 and J usage is TRBJ2-3; unclear D gene. CDR3 length: 13 amino acids. Per germline, CDR1 SGHRS and CDR2 YFSETQ. CDR3 sequence reads: CASSLWSVDTRYF. CDR3 bases: TGCGCCAGCAGCTTGTGGTCGGTCGATACGCGGTATTTT.

The table lists this clonotype with many counts. In DNA, the CDR3 is TGCAGCGCCGCACGAGCAGGGTACGGGAATGGCTACACCTTC. Its translation is CSAARAGYGNGYTF. This sequence joins TRBV29-1 and TRBJ1-2, with a tentative D call TRBD1 (5 bases). The germline V and J ends were trimmed by 7 bases and 6 bases, with 21 bases remaining between them. In germline, CDR1 is SQVTM, CDR2 ANQGSEA. The CDR3 sequence is 14 residues long.

This clonotype has ten or more counts. J is TRBJ2-5 and V is TRBV29-1; maybe TRBD1 (6 bases). V lost 6 bases, J lost 2 bases, and 10 bases lay in between. This CDR3 comprises 12 residues. Per the germline V gene, CDR1 is SQVTM and CDR2 is ANQGSEA. As DNA, the CDR3 is TGCAGCGTCCGGACAGTACAAGAGACCCAGTACTTC. Translated, it gives CSVRTVQETQYF.

Many counts were recorded for this clonotype. The gene calls are TRBV7-6 and TRBJ2-3, with 9 bases identical to TRBD2. V shed 5 bases and J 5 bases; nucleotides not matched to a gene: 11. The CDR3 loop spans 16 amino acids. Germline CDR1 and CDR2: SGHVS and FNYEAQ. The CDR3 here is CASSPPVAGVLDTQYF. CDR3 nucleotide sequence: TGTGCCAGCAGCCCACCGGTAGCGGGAGTGTTAGATACGCAGTATTTT.

V is TRBV28 and J is TRBJ2-3; 10 bases agree with TRBD2. Germline CDR1 and CDR2: MDHEN and SYDVKM. The CDR3 runs 14 residues. Unmatched junction bases numbered 2, after V lost 3 bases and J lost 5 bases. The CDR3 spells CASSFRLAGDTQYF. In DNA form, the CDR3 reads TGTGCCAGCAGTTTCCGACTAGCGGGAGATACGCAGTATTTT.

This clonotype was picked up many times. The CDR3 loop reads CASSYPQRAGAKNIQYF. The CDR3, as DNA: TGTGCCAGCAGTTACCCGCAAAGGGCAGGGGCCAAAAACATTCAGTACTTC. V gene TRBV6-5 combines with J gene TRBJ2-4; possibly TRBD1 for D (5 bases). The CDR3 consists of 17 residues. Germline lookup yields CDR1 MNHEY and CDR2 SVGAGI. Deletions cut 2 bases from V and 1 base from J, with 15 bases between.

Ten or more counts support this clonotype. The chain's CDR3 is CASSLSTGSNQPQHF. CDR3 DNA: TGTGCCAGCAGTTTATCGACGGGAAGCAATCAGCCCCAGCATTTT. This chain connects TRBV27 to TRBJ1-5; D remains ambiguous. The CDR3 spans 15 residues. Germline V gives CDR1 MNHEY, CDR2 SMNVEV (reference sequence). With 0 bases removed from V and 1 base from J, the gap between germline ends came to 7 bases.

This clonotype showed up many times. V usage is TRBV18 and J usage is TRBJ2-3; TRBD1 matches at 9 bases. CDR1 is KGHSH, CDR2 LQKENI, per germline. The CDR3 is 15 residues long. Unmatched junction bases numbered 3, after V lost 3 bases and J lost 2 bases. This chain's CDR3 is CASSPRDRDTDTQYF. CDR3 DNA sequence: TGTGCCAGCTCACCCCGGGACAGGGACACAGATACGCAGTATTTT.

In this sample, this clonotype turned up a few times. V and J are TRBV6-2 or TRBV6-3 and TRBJ2-2; D call uncertain. The germline V and J ends were trimmed by 4 bases and 3 bases, with 6 bases remaining between them. CDR1 is MNHEY, CDR2 SVGEGT, per germline. This CDR3 spans 13 amino acids. The CDR3 coding sequence is TGTGCCAGCAGTTTTGGGGACACCGGGGAGCTGTTTTTT. Amino acids: CASSFGDTGELFF.

This clonotype was recorded at least ten times. The V and J genes are TRBV2 and TRBJ2-7; D could derive from TRBD1 or TRBD2 (6 bases each). Trimming took 7 bases from V and 4 from J, leaving 17 bases between them. CDR1 SNHLY and CDR2 FYNNEI come from the germline V gene. The CDR3 has 14 amino acids. The CDR3 is CASTEGGIDYEQYF. CDR3 bases: TGTGCCAGCACCGAAGGGGGGATCGATTACGAGCAGTACTTC.

This clonotype showed up many times. This chain links TRBV15 with TRBJ2-1; no clear D gene. The CDR3 has 14 residues. The V and J ends lost 0 bases and 7 bases respectively, with 10 bases between them. Per germline, CDR1 LNHNV and CDR2 YYDKDF (reference sequence). CDR3 protein: CATSRDGQANEQFF. CDR3 coding DNA: TGTGCCACCAGCAGAGACGGTCAGGCTAATGAGCAGTTCTTC.

This clonotype was counted ten times or more. This sequence joins TRBV7-6 and TRBJ2-2; D gene unclear. Germline lookup yields CDR1 SGHVS and CDR2 FNYEAQ. V was trimmed by 1 base and J by 2 bases, leaving 8 bases between them. This CDR3 has 15 residues. The DNA for the CDR3 is TGTGCCAGCAGCTTAGATCAGTTTAACACCGGGGAGCTGTTTTTT. It specifies CASSLDQFNTGELFF.

This clonotype was seen at least ten times. The chain employs TRBV27 and TRBJ2-5; 10 bases match TRBD1. The CDR3 loop spans 15 amino acids. The germline V gene encodes CDR1 MNHEY and CDR2 SMNVEV (reference sequence). The V segment lost 6 bases and the J segment 4 bases; nucleotides outside the gene matches: 8. This CDR3 reads CASRPGTGVLETQYF. Written as DNA, the CDR3 is TGTGCCAGCAGGCCCGGGACAGGGGTTCTAGAGACCCAGTACTTC.

At least ten counts were recorded for this clonotype. This rearrangement joins TRBV20-1 to TRBJ1-5, with D perhaps TRBD1 (6 bases). This CDR3 is built from 16 residues. Trimming took 0 bases from V and 2 from J, leaving 14 bases between them. The germline gives CDR1 DFQATT, CDR2 SNEGSKA (reference sequence). Here the CDR3 DNA reads TGCAGTGCTAGAGACGGATCCCCAGGGGGCAATCAGCCCCAGCATTTT. Residues: CSARDGSPGGNQPQHF.

Points on this clonotype: A much more abundant neighbour one base away suggests this may be a read error. The CDR3 here is CASSKAFVADTQYF. In DNA, the CDR3 is TGTGCCAGTAGTAAGGCATTCGTCGCAGATACGCAGTATTTT. The chain recombines TRBV19 with TRBJ2-3; D is unclear. CDR1 is LNHDA, CDR2 SQIVND, per germline (reference sequence). Trimming took 4 bases from V and 4 from J, leaving 12 bases between them. The CDR3 contains 14 residues.

At least ten counts were recorded for this clonotype. This chain connects TRBV20-1 to TRBJ1-4; unclear D gene. Germline V gives CDR1 DFQATT, CDR2 SNEGSKA (reference sequence). The germline V and J ends were trimmed by 5 bases and 5 bases, with 12 bases remaining between them. The CDR3 length is 13 residues. CDR3 amino acids: CSALEDPNEKLFF. CDR3 DNA: TGCAGTGCTCTTGAGGACCCGAATGAAAAACTGTTTTTT.

The table lists this clonotype with many counts. The gene calls are TRBV29-1 and TRBJ2-7, with 8 bases lining up with TRBD1. Germline assignment: CDR1 SQVTM and CDR2 ANQGSEA. This CDR3 region has 14 residues. Germline trimming cut 6 bases from V and 4 bases from J; bases unmatched to any gene: 11. The CDR3 DNA sequence: TGCAGCGTCGGGGCGACAGGGGTATGGTACGAGCAGTACTTC. It codes for CSVGATGVWYEQYF.

This clonotype was counted ten times or more. The chain has TRBV15 and TRBJ1-3, with D unclear. Trimming pared 9 bases from V and 2 bases from J, leaving 17 bases between. Per germline, CDR1 LNHNV and CDR2 YYDKDF (reference sequence). The CDR3 length is 15 residues. The CDR3 loop reads CATRKGSAAGNTIYF. The CDR3 region has the DNA TGTGCCACTCGCAAGGGATCGGCGGCTGGAAACACCATATATTTT.

This clonotype was counted many times. The rearrangement links TRBV6-2 or TRBV6-3 to TRBJ2-3, with D perhaps matching TRBD1 (7 bases). Trimming took off 4 bases at V and 4 bases at J, with 18 bases between the two ends. The CDR3 runs 16 residues. The germline V gene has CDR1 MNHEY and CDR2 SVGEGT. CDR3: CASSSAPGGGPDTQYF. The CDR3 DNA reads as TGTGCCAGCAGTTCCGCCCCTGGAGGGGGCCCAGATACGCAGTATTTT.

This clonotype was observed many times. V usage is TRBV6-5 and J usage is TRBJ2-5; 8 bases are a match to TRBD2. CDR1 and CDR2 (germline): MNHEY, SVGAGI. CDR3 size: 15 residues. Germline trimming cut 0 bases from V and 2 bases from J; bases unmatched to any gene: 2. The CDR3 DNA follows: TGTGCCAGCAGTTACTCGGCTAGCGGGCAAGAGACCCAGTACTTC. Its protein product is CASSYSASGQETQYF.